This is a list of T cell receptor beta chains from one sample in a study of blood T cell repertoires in COVID-19. The protocol was immunoSEQ multiplex PCR, while the TCRdb copy is restricted to in-frame clones and leaves out a portion. The data show around 220,000 clones, 85% to 90% seen once. Input material: PBMCs or T cells enriched from blood (not recorded which). The receptors shown here come from a man aged 30-40 years who had been exposed to COVID-19. The conserved cysteine and the conserved F or W are not part of the CDR3 here. Each record gives: V gene, CDR3 length, J gene, CDR3 protein.

TRBV7-2	15	TRBJ1-2	ASSLVGTGGRGGGYT
TRBV3-1/TRBV3-2	12	TRBJ1-4	ASSTDSGNEKLF
TRBV7-9	18	TRBJ2-7	ASSTLSGTSSALNSYEQY
TRBV14	16	TRBJ2-1	ASSPQVAGGPWNNEQF
TRBV10-3	12	TRBJ1-2	ATSGQGPIRGYT
TRBV7-7	13	TRBJ2-5	ASSRNSGGRETQY
TRBV12-2	11	TRBJ1-5	ASRFRGRGPQH
TRBV19	13	TRBJ1-2	ASSPARGANYGYT
TRBV7-9	13	TRBJ2-2	ASSAGTANTGELF
TRBV10-3	11	TRBJ2-2	AISELAPGELF
TRBV3-1/TRBV3-2	13	TRBJ1-2	ASSPPRHRGHGYT
TRBV19	13	TRBJ1-1	ASSPLGTGGPEAF
TRBV4-1	10	TRBJ1-6	ARDSYNSPLH
TRBV11-2	13	TRBJ1-6	ASSLTGHINSPLH
TRBV4-2	12	TRBJ1-1	ASSPEPGQYEAF
TRBV25-1	11	TRBJ2-5	ASSPSGVETQY
TRBV19	15	TRBJ1-5	ASAGTGMRYSNQPQH
TRBV6-2/TRBV6-3	14	TRBJ1-5	ASSYLGTGGGGPQH
TRBV3-1/TRBV3-2	17	TRBJ2-7	ASSQDPERLGQGVYEQY
TRBV19	15	TRBJ1-1	ASSIGTGGGWSTEAF
TRBV5-1	13	TRBJ2-3	ASSLRTSFPDTQY
TRBV2	11	TRBJ1-6	ASTQGYNSPLH
TRBV18	13	TRBJ2-2	ASSAQGPNTGELF
TRBV18	11	TRBJ1-1	ASSSKGGTEAF
TRBV5-1	13	TRBJ1-5	ASSLGTAPNQPQH
TRBV7-9	12	TRBJ2-1	ASRTSGGINEQF
TRBV7-9	10	TRBJ1-2	ASSLQGYGYT
TRBV11-3	17	TRBJ2-5	ASSRFRPQKRQGQETQY
TRBV3-1/TRBV3-2	13	TRBJ2-1	ASSQLRFAPGLQI
TRBV29-1	10	TRBJ2-5	SVQTSAETQY
TRBV4-1	13	TRBJ1-2	ASSMGQETNYGYT
TRBV6-5	10	TRBJ2-1	ASSYSGGEQF
TRBV5-4	13	TRBJ2-7	ASGYGGSSSYEQY
TRBV7-3	14	TRBJ2-5	ASSLAGGANQETQY
TRBV7-2	15	TRBJ2-7	ASSLRGRGASSYEQY
TRBV11-2	13	TRBJ1-5	ASSLGDSPNQPQH
TRBV2	11	TRBJ2-7	ASRTTGPYEQY
TRBV4-3	12	TRBJ2-7	ASSQDPTAPGQY
TRBV6-1	14	TRBJ2-1	ASSVASGGSYNEQF
TRBV4-1	13	TRBJ1-2	ASSPGQGVSRGYT
TRBV9	13	TRBJ2-5	ASSRSGLSQETQY
TRBV7-2	11	TRBJ2-5	ASWAGTQETQY
TRBV5-1	10	TRBJ2-1	ASSYIENEQF
TRBV4-1	16	TRBJ2-7	ASSQEGILRDRGREQY
TRBV19	13	TRBJ1-1	ASSIASTPNTEAF
TRBV24-1	13	TRBJ2-3	ATSDRQGGADTQY
TRBV6-2/TRBV6-3	12	TRBJ1-3	ASSQQASGNTIY
TRBV19	14	TRBJ1-6	ASSQRTILGDSPLH
TRBV3-1/TRBV3-2	12	TRBJ2-7	ASSQDSPIQGKY